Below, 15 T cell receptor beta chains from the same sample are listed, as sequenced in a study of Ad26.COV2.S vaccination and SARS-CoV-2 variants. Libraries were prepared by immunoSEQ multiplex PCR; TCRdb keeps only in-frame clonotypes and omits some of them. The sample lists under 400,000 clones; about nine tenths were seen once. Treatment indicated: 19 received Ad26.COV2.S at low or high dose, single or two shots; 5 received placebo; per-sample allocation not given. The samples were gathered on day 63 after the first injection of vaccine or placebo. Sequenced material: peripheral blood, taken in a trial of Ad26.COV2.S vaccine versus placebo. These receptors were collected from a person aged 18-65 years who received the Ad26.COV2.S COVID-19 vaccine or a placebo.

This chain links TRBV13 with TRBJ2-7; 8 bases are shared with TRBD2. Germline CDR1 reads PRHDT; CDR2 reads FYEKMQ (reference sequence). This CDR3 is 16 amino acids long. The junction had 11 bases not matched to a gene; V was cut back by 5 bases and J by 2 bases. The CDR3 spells CASSPPGRAKTYEQYF. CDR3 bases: TGTGCCAGCAGCCCTCCCGGGAGGGCTAAGACCTACGAGCAGTACTTC. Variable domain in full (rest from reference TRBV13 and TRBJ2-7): AAGVIQSPRHLIKEKRETATLKCYPIPRHDTVYWYQQGPGQDPQFLISFYEKMQSDKGSIPDRFSAQQFSDYHSELNMSSLELGDSALYFCASSPPGRAKTYEQYFGPGTRLTVT.

In nucleotides, the CDR3 is TGCGCCAGCAGCTTTAGTTCCCCCACAGATACGCAGTATTTT. This gives the protein CASSFSSPTDTQYF. The gene calls are TRBV5-1 and TRBJ2-3; no reliable D call. Germline-derived CDR1 and CDR2 are SGHRS and YFSETQ. V was cut by 2 bases and J by 2 bases, with 9 bases left in between. The CDR3 sequence is 14 residues long.

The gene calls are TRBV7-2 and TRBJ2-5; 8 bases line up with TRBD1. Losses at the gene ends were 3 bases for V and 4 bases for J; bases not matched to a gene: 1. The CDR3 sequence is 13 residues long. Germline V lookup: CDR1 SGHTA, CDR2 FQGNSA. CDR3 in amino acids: CASSFDRGETQYF. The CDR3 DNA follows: TGTGCCAGCAGCTTTGACAGGGGAGAGACCCAGTACTTC. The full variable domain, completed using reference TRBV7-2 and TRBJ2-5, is GAGVSQSPSNKVTEKGKDVELRCDPISGHTALYWYRQSLGQGLEFLIYFQGNSAPDKSGLPSDRFSAERTGGSVSTLTIQRTQQEDSAVYLCASSFDRGETQYFGPGTRLLVL.

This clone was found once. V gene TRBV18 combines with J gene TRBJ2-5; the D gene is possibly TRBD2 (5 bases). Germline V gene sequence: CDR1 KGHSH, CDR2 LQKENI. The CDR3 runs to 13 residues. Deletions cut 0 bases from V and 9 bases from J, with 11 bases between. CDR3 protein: CASSPPDRGSQYF. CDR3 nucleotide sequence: TGTGCCAGCTCACCACCGGACCGCGGGTCCCAGTACTTC.

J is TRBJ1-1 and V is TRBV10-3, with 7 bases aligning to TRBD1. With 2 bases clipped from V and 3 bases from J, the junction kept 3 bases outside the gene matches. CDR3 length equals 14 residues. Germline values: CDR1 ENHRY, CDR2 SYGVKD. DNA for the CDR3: TGTGCCATCAGTGAGACAGGGGTGGACACTGAAGCTTTCTTT. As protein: CAISETGVDTEAFF.

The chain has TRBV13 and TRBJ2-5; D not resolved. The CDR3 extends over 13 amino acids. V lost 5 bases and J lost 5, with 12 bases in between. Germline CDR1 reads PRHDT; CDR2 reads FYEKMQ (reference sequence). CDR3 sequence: CASSPTLWETQYF. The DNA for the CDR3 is TGTGCCAGCAGCCCAACACTGTGGGAGACCCAGTACTTC.

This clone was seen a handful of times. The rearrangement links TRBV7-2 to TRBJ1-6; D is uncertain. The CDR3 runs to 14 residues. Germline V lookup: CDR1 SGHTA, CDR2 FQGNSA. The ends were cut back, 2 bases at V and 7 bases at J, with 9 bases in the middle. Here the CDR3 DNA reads TGTGCCAGCAGCTTAAAGGCAGAAAATTCACCCCTCCACTTT. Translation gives CASSLKAENSPLHF.

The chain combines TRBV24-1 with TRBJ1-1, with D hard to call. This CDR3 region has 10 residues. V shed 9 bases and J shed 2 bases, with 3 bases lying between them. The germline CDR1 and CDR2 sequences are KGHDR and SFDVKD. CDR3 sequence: CATGNTEAFF. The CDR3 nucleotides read TGTGCCACCGGTAACACTGAAGCTTTCTTT.

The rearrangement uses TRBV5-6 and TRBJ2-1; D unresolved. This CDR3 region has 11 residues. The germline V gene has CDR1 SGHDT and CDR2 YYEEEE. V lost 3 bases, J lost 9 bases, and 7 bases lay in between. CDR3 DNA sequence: TGTGCCAGCAGCTCCGTCACTGAGCAGTTCTTC. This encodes CASSSVTEQFF. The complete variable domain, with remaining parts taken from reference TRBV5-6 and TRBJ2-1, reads DAGVTQSPTHLIKTRGQQVTLRCSPKSGHDTVSWYQQALGQGPQFIFQYYEEEERQRGNFPDRFSGHQFPNYSSELNVNALLLGDSALYLCASSSVTEQFFGPGTRLTVL.

CDR3 in DNA: TGTGCCAGCAGCCAACCCCATCTACAGGGGGCGCAGACAGGATATTTAGATACGCAGTATTTT. Protein product: CASSQPHLQGAQTGYLDTQYF. J is TRBJ2-3 and V is TRBV4-2; 9 bases fit TRBD1. From germline, CDR1 is LGHNA and CDR2 YNFKEQ. This CDR3 has 21 residues. J was trimmed by 5 bases and V by 2 bases; bases with no gene match: 23.

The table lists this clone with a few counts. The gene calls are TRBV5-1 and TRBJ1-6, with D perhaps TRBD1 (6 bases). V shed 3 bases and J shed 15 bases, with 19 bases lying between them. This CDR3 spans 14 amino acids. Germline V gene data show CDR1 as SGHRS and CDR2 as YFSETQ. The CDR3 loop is CASSYEGTTRGLHF. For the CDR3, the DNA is TGCGCCAGCAGCTATGAAGGGACAACACGCGGCCTCCACTTT. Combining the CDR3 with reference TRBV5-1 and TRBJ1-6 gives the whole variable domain KAGVTQTPRYLIKTRGQQVTLSCSPISGHRSVSWYQQTPGQGLQFLFEYFSETQRNKGNFPGRFSGRQFSNSRSEMNVSTLELGDSALYLCASSYEGTTRGLHFGNGTRLTVT.

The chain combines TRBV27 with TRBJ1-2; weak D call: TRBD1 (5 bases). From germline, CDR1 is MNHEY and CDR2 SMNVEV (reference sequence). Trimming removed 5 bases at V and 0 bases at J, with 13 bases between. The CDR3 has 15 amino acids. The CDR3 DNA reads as TGTGCCAGCAGTCCTACGGGACCGACTAACTATGGCTACACCTTC. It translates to CASSPTGPTNYGYTF.

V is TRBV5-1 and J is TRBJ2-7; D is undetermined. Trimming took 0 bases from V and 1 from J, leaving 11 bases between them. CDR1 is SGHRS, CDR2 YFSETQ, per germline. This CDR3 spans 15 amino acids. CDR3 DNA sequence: TGCGCCAGCAGCTTGGATCCGGTGGGTTCCTACGAGCAGTACTTC. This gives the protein CASSLDPVGSYEQYF. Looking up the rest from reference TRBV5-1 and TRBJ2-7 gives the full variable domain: KAGVTQTPRYLIKTRGQQVTLSCSPISGHRSVSWYQQTPGQGLQFLFEYFSETQRNKGNFPGRFSGRQFSNSRSEMNVSTLELGDSALYLCASSLDPVGSYEQYFGPGTRLTVT.

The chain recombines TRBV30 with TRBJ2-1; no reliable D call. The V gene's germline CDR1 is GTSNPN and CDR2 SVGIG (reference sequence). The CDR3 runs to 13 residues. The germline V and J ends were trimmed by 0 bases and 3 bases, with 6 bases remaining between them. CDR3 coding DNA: TGTGCCTGGAGTGTGGGTCGCTACAATGAGCAGTTCTTC. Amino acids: CAWSVGRYNEQFF.

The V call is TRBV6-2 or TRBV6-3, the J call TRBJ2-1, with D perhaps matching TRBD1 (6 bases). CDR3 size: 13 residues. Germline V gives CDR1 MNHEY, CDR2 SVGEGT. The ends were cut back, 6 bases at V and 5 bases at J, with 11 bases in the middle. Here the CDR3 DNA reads TGTGCCAGCAGCCCCGGACAGAACAATGAGCAGTTCTTC. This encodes CASSPGQNNEQFF.